The 32 T cell receptor beta chains in this list originate from one sample, sequenced in a study of long-term antiretroviral therapy in people with HIV. Runs used v3.0 of the immunoSEQ assay and were done at survey level. The protocol was immunoSEQ multiplex PCR, while the TCRdb copy is restricted to in-frame clones and leaves out a portion. The sample includes under 13,000 clones, about four fifths of them seen just once. Specimen: unsorted PBMCs, collected 1.8 years after starting antiretroviral therapy. The source is a man aged 40-55 years with HIV.

The chain couples TRBV7-2 to TRBJ2-7; 10 bases agree with TRBD2. V dropped 5 bases and J dropped 1; count of bases not matched to a gene: 2. CDR1 SGHTA and CDR2 FQGNSA come from the germline V gene. The CDR3 has 14 residues. CDR3 DNA sequence: TGTGCCAGCAGCAATAGCGGGAGGTCCTACGAGCAGTACTTC. Protein product: CASSNSGRSYEQYF.

The CDR3 coding sequence is TGTGCCAGCAGCGTAGCTAGCGGGCCGAGCTCTGGGGCCAACGTCCTGACTTTC. Residues: CASSVASGPSSGANVLTF. The chain couples TRBV9 to TRBJ2-6; 8 bases are shared with TRBD2. In germline, CDR1 is SGDLS, CDR2 YYNGEE. This CDR3 spans 18 amino acids. Trimming cost V 0 bases and J 0 bases; bases outside gene matches: 5.

The rearrangement uses TRBV2 and TRBJ1-1; 7 bases line up with TRBD1. With 6 bases clipped from V and 0 bases from J, the junction kept 4 bases outside the gene matches. This CDR3 is 14 amino acids long. Per germline, CDR1 SNHLY and CDR2 FYNNEI. CDR3 DNA: TGTGCCAGCAGCACGGGACAGTTGAACACTGAAGCTTTCTTT. The encoded protein is CASSTGQLNTEAFF.

The V gene is TRBV29-1, the J gene TRBJ2-2; 7 bases are shared with TRBD1. V lost 7 bases to trimming and J lost 7 bases; unmatched junction nucleotides: 12. The CDR3 has 14 amino acids. CDR1 is SQVTM, CDR2 ANQGSEA, per germline. CDR3 amino acids: CSAGTAIQGGELFF. CDR3 nucleotides: TGCAGCGCCGGGACAGCCATCCAAGGCGGGGAGCTGTTTTTT.

The V gene is TRBV11-2, the J gene TRBJ2-1; possible D gene TRBD1, 5 bases. Trimming shortened V by 1 base and J by 0 bases, and 10 bases separated the two germline ends. The CDR3 sequence is 16 residues long. Germline CDR1 reads SGHAT; CDR2 reads FQNNGV. CDR3 nucleotide sequence: TGTGCCAGCAGCTTAGGGGGCCCGAGCTCCTACAATGAGCAGTTCTTC. Translation gives CASSLGGPSSYNEQFF.

This rearrangement joins TRBV19 to TRBJ1-3; tentative D call: TRBD1 (6 bases). CDR3 length: 16 amino acids. The V end lost 6 bases, the J end lost 3 bases, and 18 bases lay between the germline ends. The germline V gene has CDR1 LNHDA and CDR2 SQIVND (reference sequence). The CDR3 is CASSPNKGTYGNTIYF. The CDR3 nucleotides read TGTGCCAGTAGCCCGAACAAAGGGACATATGGAAACACCATATATTTT.

The J gene is TRBJ2-1, the V gene TRBV19; 9 bases fit TRBD1. Germline assignment: CDR1 LNHDA and CDR2 SQIVND (reference sequence). The CDR3 contains 14 residues. J lost 7 bases, V lost 6 bases, and 7 bases had no gene match. The CDR3 loop reads CASRLGTGPNEQFF. The CDR3 bases are TGTGCCAGTAGACTCGGGACAGGGCCAAATGAGCAGTTCTTC.

V gene TRBV4-2 combines with J gene TRBJ2-5, with D possibly being TRBD2 (6 bases). Per the germline V gene, CDR1 is LGHNA and CDR2 is YNFKEQ. This CDR3 spans 17 amino acids. The germline V and J ends were trimmed by 1 base and 5 bases, with 20 bases remaining between them. The CDR3 coding sequence is TGTGCCAGCAGCCAAGTATTGCCGCGCGGGATAGGGGAGACCCAGTACTTC. Translating gives CASSQVLPRGIGETQYF.

The chain carries TRBV30 and TRBJ2-7; D is unclear. CDR1 GTSNPN and CDR2 SVGIG come from the germline V gene (reference sequence). The CDR3 totals 13 residues. The germline V and J ends were trimmed by 3 bases and 3 bases, with 12 bases remaining between them. The CDR3 reads CAWRGNGRYEQYF. The CDR3 DNA is TGTGCCTGGAGAGGGAACGGACGCTACGAGCAGTACTTC.

The CDR3 reads CASSQGLGQGYNEQFF. In nucleotides, the CDR3 is TGTGCCAGCAGCCAAGGGCTCGGACAGGGCTACAATGAGCAGTTCTTC. The rearrangement uses TRBV4-2 and TRBJ2-1, with 8 bases identical to TRBD1. The germline gives CDR1 LGHNA, CDR2 YNFKEQ. The CDR3 loop spans 16 amino acids. Losses at the gene ends were 1 base for V and 3 bases for J; bases not matched to a gene: 5.

Sample share makes this clone large. The rearrangement uses TRBV7-9 and TRBJ1-2; possibly TRBD1 for D (6 bases). CDR1 SEHNR and CDR2 FQNEAQ come from the germline V gene (reference sequence). Trimming pared 5 bases from V and 8 bases from J, leaving 18 bases between. The CDR3 length is 14 residues. CDR3 sequence reads: CASSDGGDIEGYTF. In nucleotides, the CDR3 is TGTGCCAGCAGCGATGGCGGGGACATAGAAGGCTACACCTTC.

The V gene is TRBV9, the J gene TRBJ2-1; 9 bases align to TRBD2. CDR3 length equals 17 residues. Germline-derived CDR1 and CDR2 are SGDLS and YYNGEE. J was trimmed by 0 bases and V by 1 base; bases with no gene match: 5. The CDR3 coding sequence is TGTGCCAGCAGCGTATACGCTAGCGGGAACTCCTACAATGAGCAGTTCTTC. Amino acids: CASSVYASGNSYNEQFF.

The chain joins TRBV2 to TRBJ2-7; 10 nucleotides align to TRBD2. The J segment lost 3 bases and the V segment lost 10 bases, leaving 9 bases of the junction unmatched. The CDR3 covers 14 residues. Germline CDR1 reads SNHLY; CDR2 reads FYNNEI. Here the CDR3 reads CAISLAGEDYEQYF. The DNA for the CDR3 is TGTGCCATATCTCTAGCGGGAGAAGACTACGAGCAGTACTTC.

The chain couples TRBV5-8 to TRBJ2-5; tentatively, D is TRBD1 (5 bases). The CDR3 is 18 residues long. The V and J ends lost 6 bases and 4 bases respectively, with 28 bases between them. Germline loops: CDR1 SGHTS, CDR2 YDEGEE. Here the CDR3 reads CASTLIITDMGLGETQYF. DNA for the CDR3: TGTGCCAGCACCCTTATCATTACCGATATGGGGCTTGGAGAGACCCAGTACTTC.

This clone came up a few times. The chain combines TRBV20-1 with TRBJ2-5; a weak D match, TRBD2 (6 bases). The germline gives CDR1 DFQATT, CDR2 SNEGSKA (reference sequence). CDR3 length equals 11 residues. V lost 7 bases, J lost 2 bases, and 8 bases lay in between. The CDR3 protein is CSGTKQETQYF. As DNA, the CDR3 is TGCAGTGGGACTAAACAAGAGACCCAGTACTTC.

The chain couples TRBV29-1 to TRBJ2-1; 7 nucleotides align to TRBD2. V was clipped by 6 bases and J by 6 bases; unmatched bases: 5. The CDR3 extends over 12 amino acids. Germline CDR1 SQVTM, CDR2 ANQGSEA. This chain's CDR3 is CSVKTSSNEQFF. DNA for the CDR3: TGCAGCGTGAAGACTAGCTCCAATGAGCAGTTCTTC.

The chain links TRBV19 to TRBJ2-7; a weak D match, TRBD1 (5 bases). This CDR3 contains 14 residues. Trimming took off 5 bases at V and 1 base at J, with 12 bases between the two ends. From germline, CDR1 is LNHDA and CDR2 SQIVND (reference sequence). The CDR3 is CASSQGHQSYEQYF. The CDR3 nucleotides are TGTGCCAGTAGTCAAGGACATCAGTCCTACGAGCAGTACTTC.

The chain uses TRBV5-4 and TRBJ2-3, with TRBD2 matching 9 bases. This CDR3 contains 15 residues. Germline V gene sequence: CDR1 SGHNT, CDR2 YYREEE (reference sequence). V was clipped by 3 bases and J by 5 bases; unmatched bases: 7. The CDR3 sequence: CASSSPGLAGDTQYF. The CDR3 bases are TGTGCCAGCAGCTCCCCGGGACTAGCAGGAGATACGCAGTATTTT.

A few counts support this clone. This CDR3 reads CASSLNYGRTSGRVSDTQYF. As DNA, the CDR3 is TGTGCCAGCAGTCTTAATTATGGACGAACTAGCGGGAGGGTCAGCGATACGCAGTATTTT. V usage is TRBV27 and J usage is TRBJ2-3; 13 bases agree with TRBD2. The CDR3 sequence is 20 residues long. Germline lookup yields CDR1 MNHEY and CDR2 SMNVEV (reference sequence). V trimming: 5 bases; J trimming: 6 bases; junction bases outside the gene matches: 20.

This clone was counted only a few times. CDR3 nucleotide sequence: TGTGCCAGCAGCTTATCCCCTGCCACAGGACGGAGCGAGCAGTACTTC. This encodes CASSLSPATGRSEQYF. The V call is TRBV7-3, the J call TRBJ2-7, with a weak D call TRBD1 (5 bases). The germline V gene encodes CDR1 SGHTA and CDR2 FQGTGA. V was cut by 2 bases and J by 6 bases, with 20 bases left in between. The CDR3 is 16 amino acids.

The CDR3 protein is CASSLGAEQPQHF. The CDR3 nucleotides read TGCGCCAGCAGCTTAGGGGCGGAACAGCCCCAGCATTTT. This chain uses TRBV5-1 with TRBJ1-5, with TRBD1 as a possible D gene (5 bases). V gave up 2 bases and J gave up 7 bases, with 10 bases separating them. The CDR3 is 13 amino acids. The germline V gene has CDR1 SGHRS and CDR2 YFSETQ.

The chain has TRBV5-1 and TRBJ2-5; a weak D match, TRBD2 (5 bases). This CDR3 is built from 16 residues. V was trimmed by 0 bases and J by 7 bases, leaving 19 bases between them. Germline V gives CDR1 SGHRS, CDR2 YFSETQ. CDR3 region: CASSLGETTGPGTQYF. The CDR3 region has the DNA TGCGCCAGCAGCTTGGGGGAGACTACCGGCCCCGGGACCCAGTACTTC.

This chain links TRBV6-5 with TRBJ1-1; no clear D. Trimming stripped 1 base from V and 1 base from J, with 7 bases between. Germline CDR1 is MNHEY and CDR2 is SVGAGI. The CDR3 has 14 amino acids. The CDR3 here is CASSYLAGNTEAFF. CDR3 DNA: TGTGCCAGCAGTTACTTGGCAGGGAACACTGAAGCTTTCTTT.

The chain has TRBV29-1 and TRBJ1-2, with 10 bases fitting TRBD1. V shed 7 bases and J 2 bases; nucleotides not matched to a gene: 7. There are 14 residues in the CDR3. CDR1 is SQVTM, CDR2 ANQGSEA, per germline. The CDR3 DNA reads as TGCAGCGCCCCGGGGACAGGGGCAAACTATGGCTACACCTTC. It specifies CSAPGTGANYGYTF. Using reference TRBV29-1 and TRBJ1-2 for the parts outside the CDR3, the full variable domain is SAVISQKPSRDICQRGTSLTIQCQVDSQVTMMFWYRQQPGQSLTLIATANQGSEATYESGFVIDKFPISRPNLTFSTLTVSNMSPEDSSIYLCSAPGTGANYGYTFGSGTRLTVV.

The chain joins TRBV29-1 to TRBJ1-1, with D possibly being TRBD1 (5 bases). Trimming removed 6 bases at V and 3 bases at J, with 20 bases between. The CDR3 totals 15 residues. Per the germline V gene, CDR1 is SQVTM and CDR2 is ANQGSEA. The CDR3 sequence is CSVSPHAGRDTEAFF. In DNA, the CDR3 is TGCAGCGTCAGTCCCCACGCAGGGAGGGACACTGAAGCTTTCTTT. The whole variable domain, remainder taken from reference TRBV29-1 and TRBJ1-1, is SAVISQKPSRDICQRGTSLTIQCQVDSQVTMMFWYRQQPGQSLTLIATANQGSEATYESGFVIDKFPISRPNLTFSTLTVSNMSPEDSSIYLCSVSPHAGRDTEAFFGQGTRLTVV.

Comment on this clone: The limits of the CDR3 on the DNA are not certain, so only TCRdb's listed CDR3 is given. V usage is TRBV6-5 and J usage is TRBJ2-1. From its first to its last residue, the CDR3 has 11 amino acids. Germline assignment: CDR1 MNHEY and CDR2 SVGAGI. CDR3: CASSTSVGQFF.

Written as DNA, the CDR3 is TGTGCCAGCAGCAACAGGGTGAATGCTTTCTTT. As protein: CASSNRVNAFF. The V call is TRBV7-2, the J call TRBJ1-1; tentative D call: TRBD1 (6 bases). V was shortened by 5 bases and J by 11 bases, with 12 bases between the two germline ends. CDR3 size: 11 residues. The germline gives CDR1 SGHTA, CDR2 FQGNSA.

A single count supports this clone. V gene TRBV28 combines with J gene TRBJ2-2, with D possibly being TRBD1 or TRBD2 (6 bases each). The ends were cut back, 5 bases at V and 8 bases at J, with 21 bases in the middle. CDR3 length: 16 residues. CDR1 is MDHEN and CDR2 is SYDVKM in the germline V gene. The CDR3 nucleotides are TGTGCCAGCAGTCCTGCGGGACACACGACGGCAGGGGAGCTGTTTTTT. Encoded protein: CASSPAGHTTAGELFF.

The genes are TRBV9 and TRBJ2-3; D ambiguous. Germline-derived CDR1 and CDR2 are SGDLS and YYNGEE. CDR3 length: 15 residues. V was trimmed by 0 bases and J by 2 bases, leaving 10 bases between them. This CDR3 is CASSVESGSTDTQYF. As DNA, the CDR3 is TGTGCCAGCAGCGTAGAATCCGGGTCCACAGATACGCAGTATTTT.

This chain uses TRBV5-4 with TRBJ2-1, with 10 bases fitting TRBD2. The ends lost 0 bases at V and 8 bases at J; junction bases unmatched: 2. This CDR3 spans 14 amino acids. The germline gives CDR1 SGHNT, CDR2 YYREEE (reference sequence). DNA of the CDR3: TGTGCCAGCAGCTTGGAGAGCGGGAGGGATGAGCAGTTCTTC. It is translated as CASSLESGRDEQFF.

The chain's CDR3 is CASSPGTGGNEQFF. The CDR3 nucleotides read TGTGCCAGCAGCCCCGGGACAGGGGGCAATGAGCAGTTCTTC. The chain joins TRBV28 to TRBJ2-1; 11 bases fit TRBD1. Germline values: CDR1 MDHEN, CDR2 SYDVKM. The CDR3 has 14 residues. V trimming: 6 bases; J trimming: 6 bases; junction bases outside the gene matches: 4.

Only one count was recorded for this clone. This chain connects TRBV28 to TRBJ2-1, with D perhaps TRBD1 (6 bases). Germline-derived CDR1 and CDR2 are MDHEN and SYDVKM. This CDR3 region has 11 residues. V lost 6 bases and J lost 15, with 15 bases in between. The CDR3 protein is CASSQGSRAFF. In DNA form, the CDR3 reads TGTGCCAGCAGCCAGGGGTCCCGGGCGTTCTTC. The complete variable domain, with remaining parts taken from reference TRBV28 and TRBJ2-1, reads DVKVTQSSRYLVKRTGEKVFLECVQDMDHENMFWYRQDPGLGLRLIYFSYDVKMKEKGDIPEGYSVSREKKERFSLILESASTNQTSMYLCASSQGSRAFFGPGTRLTVL.